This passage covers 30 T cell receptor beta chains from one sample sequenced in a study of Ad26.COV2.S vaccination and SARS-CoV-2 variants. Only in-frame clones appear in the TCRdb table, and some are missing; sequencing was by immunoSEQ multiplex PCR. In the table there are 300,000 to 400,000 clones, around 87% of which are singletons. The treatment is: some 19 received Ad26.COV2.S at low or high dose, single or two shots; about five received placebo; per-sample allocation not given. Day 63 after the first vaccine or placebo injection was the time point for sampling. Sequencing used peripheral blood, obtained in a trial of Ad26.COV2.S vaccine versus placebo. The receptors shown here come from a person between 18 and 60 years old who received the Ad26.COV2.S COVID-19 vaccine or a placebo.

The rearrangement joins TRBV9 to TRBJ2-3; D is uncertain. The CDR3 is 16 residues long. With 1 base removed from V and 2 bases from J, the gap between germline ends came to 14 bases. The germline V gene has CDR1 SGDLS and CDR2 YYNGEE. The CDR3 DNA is TGTGCCAGCAGCGTAACCGATGATGTATACACAGATACGCAGTATTTT. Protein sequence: CASSVTDDVYTDTQYF.

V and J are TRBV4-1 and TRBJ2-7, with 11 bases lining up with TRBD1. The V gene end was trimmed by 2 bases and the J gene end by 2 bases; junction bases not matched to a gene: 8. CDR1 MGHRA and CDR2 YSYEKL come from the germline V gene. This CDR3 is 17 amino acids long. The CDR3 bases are TGCGCCAGCAGCCAACCTGTCGGGACAGGGGGGACCTACGAGCAGTACTTC. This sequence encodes CASSQPVGTGGTYEQYF.

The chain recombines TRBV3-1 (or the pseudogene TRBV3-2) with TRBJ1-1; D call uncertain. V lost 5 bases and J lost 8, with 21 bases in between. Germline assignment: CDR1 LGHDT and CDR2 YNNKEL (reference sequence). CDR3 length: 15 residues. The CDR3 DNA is TGTGCCAGCAGCAGACTAACTTGGACCCGGGTAGAAGCTTTCTTT. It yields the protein CASSRLTWTRVEAFF.

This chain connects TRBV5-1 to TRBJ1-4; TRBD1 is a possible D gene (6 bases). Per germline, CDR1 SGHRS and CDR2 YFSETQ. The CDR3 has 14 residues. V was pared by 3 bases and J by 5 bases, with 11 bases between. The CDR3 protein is CASSSQTGNEKLFF. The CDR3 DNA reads TGCGCCAGCAGCTCCCAAACAGGGAATGAAAAACTGTTTTTT.

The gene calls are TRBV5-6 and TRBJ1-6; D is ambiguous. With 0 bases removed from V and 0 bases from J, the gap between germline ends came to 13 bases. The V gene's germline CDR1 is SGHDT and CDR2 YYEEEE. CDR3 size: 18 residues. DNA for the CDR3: TGTGCCAGCAGCTTGGAGGATTTCCAGAGCTCCTATAATTCACCCCTCCACTTT. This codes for CASSLEDFQSSYNSPLHF.

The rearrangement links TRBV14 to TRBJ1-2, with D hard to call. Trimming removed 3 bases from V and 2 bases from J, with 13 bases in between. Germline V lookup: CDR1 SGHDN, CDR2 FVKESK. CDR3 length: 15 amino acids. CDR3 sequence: CASSHIAEINYGYTF. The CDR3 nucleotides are TGTGCCAGCAGCCACATTGCAGAGATCAACTATGGCTACACCTTC.

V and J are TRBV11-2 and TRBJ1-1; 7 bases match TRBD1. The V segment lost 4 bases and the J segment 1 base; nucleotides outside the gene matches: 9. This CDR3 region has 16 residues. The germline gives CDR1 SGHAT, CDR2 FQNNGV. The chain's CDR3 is CASSSSRGGTNTEAFF. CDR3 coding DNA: TGTGCCAGCAGCTCATCCAGGGGGGGGACGAACACTGAAGCTTTCTTT.

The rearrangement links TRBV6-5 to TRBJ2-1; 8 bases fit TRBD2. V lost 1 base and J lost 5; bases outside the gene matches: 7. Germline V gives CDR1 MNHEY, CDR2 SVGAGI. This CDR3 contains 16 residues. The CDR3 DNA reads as TGTGCCAGCAGTTACTACGGCGGGGGGACTAACAATGAGCAGTTCTTC. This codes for CASSYYGGGTNNEQFF.

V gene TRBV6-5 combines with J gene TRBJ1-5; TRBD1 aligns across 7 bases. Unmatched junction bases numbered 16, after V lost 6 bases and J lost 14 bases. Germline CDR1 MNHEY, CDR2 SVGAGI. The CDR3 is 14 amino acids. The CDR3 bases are TGTGCCAGCAGCCGAGAGCCTAGACAGGGAGGAGAGCATTTT. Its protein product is CASSREPRQGGEHF.

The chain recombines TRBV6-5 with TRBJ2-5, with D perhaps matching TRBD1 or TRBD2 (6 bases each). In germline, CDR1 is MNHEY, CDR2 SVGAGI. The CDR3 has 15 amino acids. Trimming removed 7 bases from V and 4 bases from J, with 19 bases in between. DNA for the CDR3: TGTGCCAGCACGTTAAGGGGGGCTACGGGAGAGACCCAGTACTTC. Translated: CASTLRGATGETQYF.

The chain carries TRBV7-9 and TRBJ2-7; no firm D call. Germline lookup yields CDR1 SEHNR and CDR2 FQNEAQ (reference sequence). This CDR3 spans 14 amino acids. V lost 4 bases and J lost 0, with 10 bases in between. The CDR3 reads CASSSPSGSYEQYF. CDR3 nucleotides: TGTGCCAGCAGCTCCCCCTCAGGCTCCTACGAGCAGTACTTC.

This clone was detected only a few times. CDR3 coding DNA: TGTGCCAGTAGTATAGCAGGGTTCGGAAACACCATATATTTT. This encodes CASSIAGFGNTIYF. The V call is TRBV19, the J call TRBJ1-3; D might be TRBD1 (5 bases). Germline lookup yields CDR1 LNHDA and CDR2 SQIVND (reference sequence). This CDR3 has 14 amino acids. Trimming removed 1 base at V and 4 bases at J, with 8 bases between.

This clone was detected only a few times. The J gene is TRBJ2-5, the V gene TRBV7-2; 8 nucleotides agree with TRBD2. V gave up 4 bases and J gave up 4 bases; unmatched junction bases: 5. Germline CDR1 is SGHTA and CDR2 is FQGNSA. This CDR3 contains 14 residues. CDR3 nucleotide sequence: TGTGCCAGCAGCTCGCTACGGGGGGGAGAGACCCAGTACTTC. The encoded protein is CASSSLRGGETQYF.

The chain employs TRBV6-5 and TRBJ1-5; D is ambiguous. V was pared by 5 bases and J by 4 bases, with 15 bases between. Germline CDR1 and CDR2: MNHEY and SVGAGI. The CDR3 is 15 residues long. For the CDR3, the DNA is TGTGCCAGCAGTACCGGCCCTGGGGAAAATCAGCCCCAGCATTTT. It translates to CASSTGPGENQPQHF.

CDR3 DNA: TGTGCCAGCAGCGTTAAATGGGGAGGGGGAAACACCATATATTTT. This sequence encodes CASSVKWGGGNTIYF. This sequence joins TRBV9 and TRBJ1-3; D is undetermined. This CDR3 is built from 15 residues. V dropped 2 bases and J dropped 4 bases, with 13 bases sitting between them. Looked up from germline, CDR1 is SGDLS and CDR2 is YYNGEE.

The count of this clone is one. CDR3 region: CASSYATGGYGYTF. The CDR3 nucleotides read TGTGCCAGCAGTTACGCGACAGGGGGCTATGGCTACACCTTC. The chain links TRBV27 to TRBJ1-2, with 9 bases matching TRBD1. CDR3 length: 14 residues. Unmatched junction bases numbered 4, after V lost 4 bases and J lost 4 bases. Germline V gene data show CDR1 as MNHEY and CDR2 as SMNVEV (reference sequence).

As DNA, the CDR3 is TGTGCCAGCAGTTGGGTCATGAACACTGAAGCTTTCTTT. Protein sequence: CASSWVMNTEAFF. The chain uses TRBV6-2 or TRBV6-3 and TRBJ1-1; D not resolved. The V end lost 4 bases, the J end lost 0 bases, and 6 bases lay between the germline ends. This CDR3 comprises 13 residues. Looked up from germline, CDR1 is MNHEY and CDR2 is SVGEGT.

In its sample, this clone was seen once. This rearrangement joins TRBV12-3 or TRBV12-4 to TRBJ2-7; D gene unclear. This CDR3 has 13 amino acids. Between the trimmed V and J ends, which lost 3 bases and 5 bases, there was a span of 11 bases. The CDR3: CASSLEGWDEQYF. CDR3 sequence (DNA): TGTGCCAGCAGTTTGGAAGGTTGGGACGAGCAGTACTTC.

The CDR3 nucleotides are TGTGCCAGCAGTTACGAGGGGTCTAGCTCACCCCTCCACTTT. It codes for CASSYEGSSSPLHF. The V and J genes are TRBV6-2 or TRBV6-3 and TRBJ1-6, with D perhaps TRBD1 (5 bases). Germline V gene lookup returns CDR1 MNHEY and CDR2 SVGEGT. Trimming took off 2 bases at V and 10 bases at J, with 12 bases between the two ends. This CDR3 region has 14 residues.

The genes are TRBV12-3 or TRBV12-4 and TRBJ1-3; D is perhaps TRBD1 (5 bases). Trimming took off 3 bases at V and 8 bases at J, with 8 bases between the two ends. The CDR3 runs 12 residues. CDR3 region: CASSFLGDTIYF. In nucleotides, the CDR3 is TGTGCCAGCAGTTTTTTAGGGGACACCATATATTTT.

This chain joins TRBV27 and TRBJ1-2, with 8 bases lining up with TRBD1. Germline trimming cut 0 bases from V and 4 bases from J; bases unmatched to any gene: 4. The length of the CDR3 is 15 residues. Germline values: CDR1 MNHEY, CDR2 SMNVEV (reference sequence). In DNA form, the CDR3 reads TGTGCCAGCAGTTTATCGGCAGGGGGCAGCTATGGCTACACCTTC. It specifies CASSLSAGGSYGYTF.

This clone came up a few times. In nucleotides, the CDR3 is TGTGCCAGCAGCTTAACAGGCAGTAACCTAGGCTACACCTTC. It translates to CASSLTGSNLGYTF. The chain recombines TRBV7-3 with TRBJ1-2; D is unclear. Germline CDR1 and CDR2: SGHTA and FQGTGA. Trimming stripped 0 bases from V and 8 bases from J, with 13 bases between. This CDR3 is built from 14 residues.

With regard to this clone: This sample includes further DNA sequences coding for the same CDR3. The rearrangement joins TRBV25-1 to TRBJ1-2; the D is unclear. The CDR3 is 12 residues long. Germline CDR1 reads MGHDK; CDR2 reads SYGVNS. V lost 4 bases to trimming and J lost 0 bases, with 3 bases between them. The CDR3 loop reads CASSGANYGYTF. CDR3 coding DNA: TGTGCCAGCAGTGGAGCTAACTATGGCTACACCTTC.

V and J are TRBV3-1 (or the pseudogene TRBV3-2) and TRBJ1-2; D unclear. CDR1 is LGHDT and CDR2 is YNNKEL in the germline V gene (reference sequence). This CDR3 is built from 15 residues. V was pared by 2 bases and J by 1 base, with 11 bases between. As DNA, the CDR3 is TGTGCCAGCAGCCAAACGGGTGAGCTTAACTATGGCTACACCTTC. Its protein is CASSQTGELNYGYTF.

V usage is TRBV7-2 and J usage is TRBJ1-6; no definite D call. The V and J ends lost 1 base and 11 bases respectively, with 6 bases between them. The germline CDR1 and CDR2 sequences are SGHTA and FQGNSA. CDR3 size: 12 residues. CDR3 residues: CASSLVGTPLHF. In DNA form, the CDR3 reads TGTGCCAGCAGCTTAGTGGGTACACCCCTCCACTTT.

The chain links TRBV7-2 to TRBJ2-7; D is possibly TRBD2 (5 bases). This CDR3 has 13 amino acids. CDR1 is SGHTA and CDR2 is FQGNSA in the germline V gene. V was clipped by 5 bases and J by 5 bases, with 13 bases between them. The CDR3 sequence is CASSPSREHEQYF. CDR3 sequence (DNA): TGTGCCAGCAGCCCGAGCCGGGAACACGAGCAGTACTTC.

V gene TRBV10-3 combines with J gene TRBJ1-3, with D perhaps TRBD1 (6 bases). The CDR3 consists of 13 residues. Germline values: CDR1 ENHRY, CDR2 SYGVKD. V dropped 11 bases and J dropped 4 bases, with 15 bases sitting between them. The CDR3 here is CAVEQGSGNTIYF. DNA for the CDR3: TGTGCCGTCGAGCAGGGGTCGGGAAACACCATATATTTT.

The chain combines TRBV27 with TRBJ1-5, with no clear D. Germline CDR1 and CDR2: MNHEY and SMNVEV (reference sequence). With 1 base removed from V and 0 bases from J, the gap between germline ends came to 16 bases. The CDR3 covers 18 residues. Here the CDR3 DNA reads TGTGCCAGCAGTTTATATTCCGGGATCCGAAATAGCAATCAGCCCCAGCATTTT. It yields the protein CASSLYSGIRNSNQPQHF.

This CDR3 is CASSVEAANTEAFF. The DNA for the CDR3 is TGTGCCAGCAGCGTAGAGGCAGCGAACACTGAAGCTTTCTTT. J is TRBJ1-1 and V is TRBV9, with D hard to call. The germline V and J ends were trimmed by 0 bases and 1 base, with 7 bases remaining between them. Germline loops: CDR1 SGDLS, CDR2 YYNGEE. The CDR3 is 14 residues long. The whole variable domain, remainder taken from reference TRBV9 and TRBJ1-1, is DSGVTQTPKHLITATGQRVTLRCSPRSGDLSVYWYQQSLDQGLQFLIQYYNGEERAKGNILERFSAQQFPDLHSELNLSSLELGDSALYFCASSVEAANTEAFFGQGTRLTVV.

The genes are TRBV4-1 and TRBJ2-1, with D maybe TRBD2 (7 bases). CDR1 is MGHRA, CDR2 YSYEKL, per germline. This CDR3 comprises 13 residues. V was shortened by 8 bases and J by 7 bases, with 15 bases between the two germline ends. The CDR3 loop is CASRGAGSNEQFF. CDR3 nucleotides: TGCGCCAGCCGGGGGGCGGGGTCGAATGAGCAGTTCTTC.